Following are 27 T cell receptor beta chains from one sample sequenced in a study of blood T cell repertoires in COVID-19. Here immunoSEQ multiplex PCR was the method, and the copy in TCRdb shows in-frame clones only, minus some. The table has around 250,000 clones, roughly 90% seen once. The sample taken for sequencing was peripheral blood. These receptors originate from a man aged 25 to 40 who had recovered from COVID-19.

The J gene is TRBJ2-3, the V gene TRBV10-3, with D possibly being TRBD2 (5 bases). The CDR3 consists of 15 residues. Trimming pared 2 bases from V and 3 bases from J, leaving 12 bases between. Germline V gene sequence: CDR1 ENHRY, CDR2 SYGVKD. The CDR3 spells CAISEQHTRTDTQYF. Here the CDR3 DNA reads TGTGCCATCAGTGAGCAGCACACTAGGACAGATACGCAGTATTTT.

This clone was observed a few times. The chain combines TRBV6-6 with TRBJ1-3; D is unresolved. Germline V gene lookup returns CDR1 MNHNY and CDR2 SVGAGI (reference sequence). Trimming stripped 0 bases from V and 11 bases from J, with 11 bases between. This CDR3 is built from 13 residues. CDR3 DNA sequence: TGTGCCAGCAGTTACTCGAGGGTTATGGCCATATATTTT. Its translation is CASSYSRVMAIYF.

This clone was detected only a few times. The chain is built from TRBV19 and TRBJ1-5, with 8 bases aligning to TRBD1. The CDR3 is 18 amino acids. Germline CDR1 LNHDA, CDR2 SQIVND (reference sequence). V dropped 7 bases and J dropped 1; count of bases not matched to a gene: 15. CDR3: CASTPRDRLVRSNQPQHF. As DNA, the CDR3 is TGTGCCAGTACCCCCCGGGACAGGTTGGTAAGGAGCAATCAGCCCCAGCATTTT.

J is TRBJ2-2 and V is TRBV18, with D perhaps TRBD2 (6 bases). Germline CDR1 and CDR2: KGHSH and LQKENI. Trimming removed 1 base from V and 1 base from J, with 10 bases in between. This CDR3 has 16 residues. The CDR3 DNA reads TGTGCCAGCTCACCACGGCGGGGCCAGAACACCGGGGAGCTGTTTTTT. Amino acid sequence: CASSPRRGQNTGELFF.

The chain recombines TRBV5-6 with TRBJ2-7, with a possible D match to TRBD2 (6 bases). Germline values: CDR1 SGHDT, CDR2 YYEEEE. The germline V and J ends were trimmed by 6 bases and 3 bases, with 19 bases remaining between them. CDR3 length: 15 amino acids. CDR3 amino acids: CASTPLAGSLYEQYF. The DNA for the CDR3 is TGTGCCAGCACCCCGCTGGCGGGGAGCCTCTACGAGCAGTACTTC.

This chain links TRBV24-1 with TRBJ2-1; TRBD1 is a possible D gene (8 bases). V gave up 4 bases and J gave up 14 bases, with 14 bases separating them. Looked up from germline, CDR1 is KGHDR and CDR2 is SFDVKD. The CDR3 runs to 12 residues. CDR3 residues: CATSDWEGQEFF. The DNA for the CDR3 is TGTGCCACCAGTGACTGGGAGGGACAGGAGTTCTTC.

The rearrangement links TRBV3-1 (or the pseudogene TRBV3-2) to TRBJ2-3; 10 nucleotides agree with TRBD2. The germline V gene encodes CDR1 LGHDT and CDR2 YNNKEL (reference sequence). The length of the CDR3 is 16 residues. Unmatched junction bases numbered 3, after V lost 2 bases and J lost 1 base. The CDR3 protein is CASSQSAGGGTDTQYF. In nucleotides, the CDR3 is TGTGCCAGCAGCCAATCAGCGGGGGGGGGCACAGATACGCAGTATTTT.

The CDR3 is CASSPPLPGRSSYNEQFF. The DNA for the CDR3 is TGTGCCAGCAGCCCACCTCTCCCGGGGAGGAGCTCCTACAATGAGCAGTTCTTC. The chain joins TRBV3-1 (or the pseudogene TRBV3-2) to TRBJ2-1; possibly TRBD2 for D (6 bases). The length of the CDR3 is 18 residues. Germline-derived CDR1 and CDR2 are LGHDT and YNNKEL (reference sequence). The germline V and J ends were trimmed by 4 bases and 0 bases, with 19 bases remaining between them.

The table lists this clone with a few counts. The chain uses TRBV11-2 and TRBJ2-7; D is possibly TRBD1 (7 bases). Germline-derived CDR1 and CDR2 are SGHAT and FQNNGV. The V end lost 2 bases, the J end lost 0 bases, and 14 bases lay between the germline ends. This CDR3 region has 16 residues. The CDR3 region is CASSLLRGDSSYEQYF. CDR3 sequence (DNA): TGTGCCAGCAGCTTATTGAGGGGGGACAGCTCCTACGAGCAGTACTTC.

The chain has TRBV3-1 (or the pseudogene TRBV3-2) and TRBJ2-3; 7 bases match TRBD1. The CDR3 runs 16 residues. Germline values: CDR1 LGHDT, CDR2 YNNKEL (reference sequence). Trimming took 1 base from V and 2 from J; bases not matched to a gene: 6. The CDR3 loop is CASSQGDSLTTDTQYF. As DNA, the CDR3 is TGTGCCAGCAGCCAAGGGGACAGCCTTACCACAGATACGCAGTATTTT.

This chain joins TRBV7-2 and TRBJ2-5, with D perhaps matching TRBD2 (5 bases). The ends were cut back, 2 bases at V and 4 bases at J, with 17 bases in the middle. Germline assignment: CDR1 SGHTA and CDR2 FQGNSA. This CDR3 has 16 residues. The CDR3 DNA follows: TGTGCCAGCAGCTTAAATCTCCTAGCCATCAGAGAGACCCAGTACTTC. This translates into CASSLNLLAIRETQYF.

This clone has just a few counts. The identical CDR3 is also encoded by other nucleotide sequences in the sample. The chain is built from TRBV11-2 and TRBJ1-1; D unresolved. V was cut by 0 bases and J by 4 bases, with 9 bases left in between. This CDR3 has 14 amino acids. Germline assignment: CDR1 SGHAT and CDR2 FQNNGV. CDR3: CASSLERLSTEAFF. The CDR3 DNA sequence: TGTGCCAGCAGCTTAGAGAGGTTAAGCACTGAAGCTTTCTTT.

The chain employs TRBV27 and TRBJ1-4; 12 positions agree with TRBD1. Germline assignment: CDR1 MNHEY and CDR2 SMNVEV (reference sequence). V lost 8 bases to trimming and J lost 4 bases; unmatched junction nucleotides: 8. CDR3 length: 16 amino acids. The DNA of the CDR3 is TGTGCCAGCCCCGGGACAGGGGGCGGCATTAATGAAAAACTGTTTTTT. It encodes CASPGTGGGINEKLFF.

The chain employs TRBV5-8 and TRBJ1-2; D remains unclear. CDR3 length: 14 residues. Germline V CDR1 and CDR2: SGHTS, YDEGEE. V lost 4 bases, J lost 1 base, and 11 bases lay in between. The CDR3, as DNA: TGTGCCAGCAGCCCGCTAGCTCTTAACTATGGCTACACCTTC. This codes for CASSPLALNYGYTF.

The V call is TRBV13, the J call TRBJ1-6; 8 nucleotides line up with TRBD1. Germline V gene sequence: CDR1 PRHDT, CDR2 FYEKMQ (reference sequence). The junction had 8 bases not matched to a gene; V was cut back by 7 bases and J by 3 bases. The CDR3 is made up of 16 amino acids. The CDR3 bases are TGTGCCAGCACCACGACAGGGGAATACTATAATTCACCCCTCCACTTT. Encoded protein: CASTTTGEYYNSPLHF.

The chain employs TRBV10-2 and TRBJ2-1; possible D gene TRBD2, 6 bases. The V end lost 8 bases, the J end lost 9 bases, and 17 bases lay between the germline ends. The CDR3 has 13 residues. The V gene's germline CDR1 is WSHSY and CDR2 SAAADI. CDR3 sequence reads: CASGGIGLGEQFF. CDR3 coding DNA: TGCGCCAGCGGGGGGATTGGGCTTGGTGAGCAGTTCTTC.

The chain is built from TRBV7-6 and TRBJ1-4, with 10 bases identical to TRBD1. Germline V gene lookup returns CDR1 SGHVS and CDR2 FNYEAQ. With V trimmed by 3 bases and J by 11 bases, 9 bases remained unmatched. The CDR3 is 15 amino acids. This chain's CDR3 is CASSFRDRGEDKLFF. The CDR3, as DNA: TGTGCCAGCAGCTTTCGGGACAGGGGAGAGGACAAACTGTTTTTT. The full variable domain, rest sourced from reference TRBV7-6 and TRBJ1-4, is GAGVSQSPRYKVTKRGQDVALRCDPISGHVSLYWYRQALGQGPEFLTYFNYEAQQDKSGLPNDRFSAERPEGSISTLTIQRTEQRDSAMYRCASSFRDRGEDKLFFGSGTQLSVL.

The chain joins TRBV6-5 to TRBJ1-1; D is undetermined. Germline CDR1 MNHEY, CDR2 SVGAGI. The V end lost 3 bases, the J end lost 5 bases, and 4 bases lay between the germline ends. The CDR3 contains 11 residues. The chain's CDR3 is CASSYLTEAFF. The CDR3, as DNA: TGTGCCAGCAGTTATCTGACTGAAGCTTTCTTT.

The chain carries TRBV7-2 and TRBJ1-5, with a weak D call TRBD1 (5 bases). V was trimmed by 5 bases and J by 1 base, leaving 12 bases between them. The CDR3 extends over 15 amino acids. Germline V gene data show CDR1 as SGHTA and CDR2 as FQGNSA. CDR3 sequence: CASSTWGVSNQPQHF. CDR3 DNA sequence: TGTGCCAGCAGCACATGGGGGGTCAGCAATCAGCCCCAGCATTTT.

The chain couples TRBV7-2 to TRBJ2-1; 13 nucleotides align to TRBD2. The CDR3 is 16 residues long. V trimming: 1 base; J trimming: 4 bases; junction bases outside the gene matches: 1. Germline CDR1 and CDR2: SGHTA and FQGNSA. CDR3 protein: CASSLEGLAGYNEQFF. As DNA, the CDR3 is TGTGCCAGCAGCTTAGAGGGACTAGCGGGGTACAATGAGCAGTTCTTC. The entire variable domain, with the rest obtained from reference TRBV7-2 and TRBJ2-1, is as follows: GAGVSQSPSNKVTEKGKDVELRCDPISGHTALYWYRQSLGQGLEFLIYFQGNSAPDKSGLPSDRFSAERTGGSVSTLTIQRTQQEDSAVYLCASSLEGLAGYNEQFFGPGTRLTVL.

This chain links TRBV10-1 with TRBJ1-4; the D gene is possibly TRBD1 (6 bases). In germline, CDR1 is WNHNN, CDR2 SYGVQD (reference sequence). This CDR3 is built from 14 residues. Trimming took off 5 bases at V and 5 bases at J, with 12 bases between the two ends. CDR3 sequence: CASSKTGSNEKLFF. DNA of the CDR3: TGCGCCAGCAGTAAGACAGGATCGAATGAAAAACTGTTTTTT.

J is TRBJ2-5 and V is TRBV5-4, with 11 nucleotides matching TRBD2. With 4 bases clipped from V and 1 base from J, the junction kept 12 bases outside the gene matches. From germline, CDR1 is SGHNT and CDR2 YYREEE (reference sequence). The CDR3 extends over 18 amino acids. CDR3 DNA sequence: TGTGCCAGCAGCCCCGGGGTAGCGGGGGGGCCCTTCCAAGAGACCCAGTACTTC. Protein: CASSPGVAGGPFQETQYF.

The table lists this clone with a count of one. The chain has TRBV3-1 (or the pseudogene TRBV3-2) and TRBJ1-1, with D maybe TRBD1 (5 bases). This CDR3 spans 12 amino acids. V was shortened by 4 bases and J by 10 bases, with 13 bases between the two germline ends. Germline V gene data show CDR1 as LGHDT and CDR2 as YNNKEL (reference sequence). The CDR3 loop reads CASSPDRQGAFF. In DNA form, the CDR3 reads TGTGCCAGCAGCCCAGACCGTCAGGGAGCTTTCTTT.

This clone was observed at least ten times. The rearrangement joins TRBV7-9 to TRBJ1-4, with D unresolved. The CDR3 consists of 16 residues. The V end lost 5 bases, the J end lost 3 bases, and 16 bases lay between the germline ends. CDR1 is SEHNR and CDR2 is FQNEAQ in the germline V gene (reference sequence). CDR3 nucleotides: TGTGCCAGCAGCAGCCCATACAAGGCGGCTAATGAAAAACTGTTTTTT. Encoded protein: CASSSPYKAANEKLFF.

The chain combines TRBV18 with TRBJ2-3, with 9 nucleotides matching TRBD2. This CDR3 region has 15 residues. The V gene's germline CDR1 is KGHSH and CDR2 LQKENI. With 3 bases clipped from V and 6 bases from J, the junction kept 7 bases outside the gene matches. In DNA, the CDR3 is TGTGCCAGCTCACCCTCAGCGGGGGGCAGGGATACGCAGTATTTT. Amino acids: CASSPSAGGRDTQYF.

The chain joins TRBV9 to TRBJ1-2; D perhaps matches TRBD1 (5 bases). Trimming cost V 0 bases and J 4 bases, with 10 bases left between them. CDR1 is SGDLS, CDR2 YYNGEE, per germline. The CDR3 is 14 residues long. This CDR3 is CASSVDRQGYGYTF. CDR3 DNA sequence: TGTGCCAGCAGCGTAGACAGGCAGGGCTATGGCTACACCTTC. Complete variable domain (other parts from reference TRBV9 and TRBJ1-2): DSGVTQTPKHLITATGQRVTLRCSPRSGDLSVYWYQQSLDQGLQFLIQYYNGEERAKGNILERFSAQQFPDLHSELNLSSLELGDSALYFCASSVDRQGYGYTFGSGTRLTVV.

The chain has TRBV7-2 and TRBJ1-2; 9 bases are a match to TRBD1. CDR3 length: 16 amino acids. Germline CDR1 reads SGHTA; CDR2 reads FQGNSA. Trimming removed 5 bases from V and 0 bases from J; junction bases left unmatched: 7. This CDR3 reads CASSRTGDAANYGYTF. CDR3 nucleotides: TGTGCCAGCAGCCGGACAGGGGACGCCGCTAACTATGGCTACACCTTC.